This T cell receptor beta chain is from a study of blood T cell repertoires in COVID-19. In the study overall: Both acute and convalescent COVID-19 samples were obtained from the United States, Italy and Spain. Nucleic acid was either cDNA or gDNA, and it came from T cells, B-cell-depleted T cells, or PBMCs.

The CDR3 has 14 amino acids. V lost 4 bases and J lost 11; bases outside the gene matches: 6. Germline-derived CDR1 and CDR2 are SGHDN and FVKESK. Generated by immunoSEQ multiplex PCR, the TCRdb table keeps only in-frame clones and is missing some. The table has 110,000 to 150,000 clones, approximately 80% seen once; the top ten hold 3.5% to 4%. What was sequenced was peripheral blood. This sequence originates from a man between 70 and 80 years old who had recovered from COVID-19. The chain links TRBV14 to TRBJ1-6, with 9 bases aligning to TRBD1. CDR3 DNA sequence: TGTGCCAGCAGCCGGACAGGGGCAAGGACACCCCTCCACTTT. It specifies CASSRTGARTPLHF.